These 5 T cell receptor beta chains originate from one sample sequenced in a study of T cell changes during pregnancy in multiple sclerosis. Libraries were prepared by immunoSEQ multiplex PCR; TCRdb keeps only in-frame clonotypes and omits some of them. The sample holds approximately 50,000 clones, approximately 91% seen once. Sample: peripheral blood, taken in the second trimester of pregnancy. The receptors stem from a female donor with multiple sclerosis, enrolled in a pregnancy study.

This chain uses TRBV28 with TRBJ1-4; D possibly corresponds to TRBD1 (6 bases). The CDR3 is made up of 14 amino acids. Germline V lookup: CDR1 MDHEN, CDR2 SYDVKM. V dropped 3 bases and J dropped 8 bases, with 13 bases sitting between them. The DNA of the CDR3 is TGTGCCAGCAGTTTGCGGGGGCTTAGGGAAAAACTGTTTTTT. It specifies CASSLRGLREKLFF.

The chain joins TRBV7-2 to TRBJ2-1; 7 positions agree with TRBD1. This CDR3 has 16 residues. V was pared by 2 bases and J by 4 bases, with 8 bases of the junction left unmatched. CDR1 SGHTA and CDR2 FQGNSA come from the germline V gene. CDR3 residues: CASSLSVTGIYNEQFF. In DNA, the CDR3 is TGTGCCAGCAGCTTAAGTGTGACAGGGATATACAATGAGCAGTTCTTC.

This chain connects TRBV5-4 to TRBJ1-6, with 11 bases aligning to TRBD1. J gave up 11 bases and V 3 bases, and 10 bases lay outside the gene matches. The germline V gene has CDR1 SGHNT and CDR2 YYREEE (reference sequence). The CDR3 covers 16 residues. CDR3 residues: CASSSGTGGRDAPLHF. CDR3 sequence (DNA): TGTGCCAGCAGCTCCGGGACAGGGGGAAGGGATGCACCCCTCCACTTT.

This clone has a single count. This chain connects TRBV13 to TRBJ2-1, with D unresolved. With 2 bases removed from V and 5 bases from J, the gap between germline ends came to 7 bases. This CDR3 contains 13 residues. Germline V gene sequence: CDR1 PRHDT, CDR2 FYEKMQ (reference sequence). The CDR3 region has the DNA TGTGCCAGCAGCTTAAAGCCTCACAATGAGCAGTTCTTC. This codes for CASSLKPHNEQFF. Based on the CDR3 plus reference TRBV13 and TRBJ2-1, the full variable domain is AAGVIQSPRHLIKEKRETATLKCYPIPRHDTVYWYQQGPGQDPQFLISFYEKMQSDKGSIPDRFSAQQFSDYHSELNMSSLELGDSALYFCASSLKPHNEQFFGPGTRLTVL.

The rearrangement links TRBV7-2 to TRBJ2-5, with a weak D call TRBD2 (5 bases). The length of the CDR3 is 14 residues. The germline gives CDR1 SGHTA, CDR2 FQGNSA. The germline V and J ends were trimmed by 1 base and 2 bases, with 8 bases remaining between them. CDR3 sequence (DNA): TGTGCCAGCAGCTTAGGGACTTTGCAAGAGACCCAGTACTTC. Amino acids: CASSLGTLQETQYF.